This TCR beta chain was sequenced for a study of cytomegalovirus exposure and HLA in healthy donors. Notes on the study in general: In a later analysis, most CMV-associated TCR beta chains appeared HLA-restricted. Among TCR beta chains of equal frequency, HLA-associated ones were more clonally expanded in a later analysis.

In the case of this clone: Its antigen is currently unknown.

PCR involved 60 Vbeta and 13 Jbeta primers. Generated by immunoSEQ multiplex PCR, the TCRdb table keeps only in-frame clones and is missing some. This table has around 190,000 clones, roughly 72% appearing once. The ends lost 1 base at V and 3 bases at J; junction bases unmatched: 6. The CDR3 totals 16 residues. Germline loops: CDR1 MNHNS, CDR2 SASEGT. V and J are TRBV6-1 and TRBJ2-5; 9 nucleotides align to TRBD2. Sequencing was done on a sample of PBMCs. This clonotype was sampled from a man aged 30 to 39 in good health and CMV-seronegative. Here the CDR3 DNA reads TGTGCCAGCAGTGAAGTCGGCGGGAGGGGGGAAGAGACCCAGTACTTC. This sequence encodes CASSEVGGRGEETQYF.